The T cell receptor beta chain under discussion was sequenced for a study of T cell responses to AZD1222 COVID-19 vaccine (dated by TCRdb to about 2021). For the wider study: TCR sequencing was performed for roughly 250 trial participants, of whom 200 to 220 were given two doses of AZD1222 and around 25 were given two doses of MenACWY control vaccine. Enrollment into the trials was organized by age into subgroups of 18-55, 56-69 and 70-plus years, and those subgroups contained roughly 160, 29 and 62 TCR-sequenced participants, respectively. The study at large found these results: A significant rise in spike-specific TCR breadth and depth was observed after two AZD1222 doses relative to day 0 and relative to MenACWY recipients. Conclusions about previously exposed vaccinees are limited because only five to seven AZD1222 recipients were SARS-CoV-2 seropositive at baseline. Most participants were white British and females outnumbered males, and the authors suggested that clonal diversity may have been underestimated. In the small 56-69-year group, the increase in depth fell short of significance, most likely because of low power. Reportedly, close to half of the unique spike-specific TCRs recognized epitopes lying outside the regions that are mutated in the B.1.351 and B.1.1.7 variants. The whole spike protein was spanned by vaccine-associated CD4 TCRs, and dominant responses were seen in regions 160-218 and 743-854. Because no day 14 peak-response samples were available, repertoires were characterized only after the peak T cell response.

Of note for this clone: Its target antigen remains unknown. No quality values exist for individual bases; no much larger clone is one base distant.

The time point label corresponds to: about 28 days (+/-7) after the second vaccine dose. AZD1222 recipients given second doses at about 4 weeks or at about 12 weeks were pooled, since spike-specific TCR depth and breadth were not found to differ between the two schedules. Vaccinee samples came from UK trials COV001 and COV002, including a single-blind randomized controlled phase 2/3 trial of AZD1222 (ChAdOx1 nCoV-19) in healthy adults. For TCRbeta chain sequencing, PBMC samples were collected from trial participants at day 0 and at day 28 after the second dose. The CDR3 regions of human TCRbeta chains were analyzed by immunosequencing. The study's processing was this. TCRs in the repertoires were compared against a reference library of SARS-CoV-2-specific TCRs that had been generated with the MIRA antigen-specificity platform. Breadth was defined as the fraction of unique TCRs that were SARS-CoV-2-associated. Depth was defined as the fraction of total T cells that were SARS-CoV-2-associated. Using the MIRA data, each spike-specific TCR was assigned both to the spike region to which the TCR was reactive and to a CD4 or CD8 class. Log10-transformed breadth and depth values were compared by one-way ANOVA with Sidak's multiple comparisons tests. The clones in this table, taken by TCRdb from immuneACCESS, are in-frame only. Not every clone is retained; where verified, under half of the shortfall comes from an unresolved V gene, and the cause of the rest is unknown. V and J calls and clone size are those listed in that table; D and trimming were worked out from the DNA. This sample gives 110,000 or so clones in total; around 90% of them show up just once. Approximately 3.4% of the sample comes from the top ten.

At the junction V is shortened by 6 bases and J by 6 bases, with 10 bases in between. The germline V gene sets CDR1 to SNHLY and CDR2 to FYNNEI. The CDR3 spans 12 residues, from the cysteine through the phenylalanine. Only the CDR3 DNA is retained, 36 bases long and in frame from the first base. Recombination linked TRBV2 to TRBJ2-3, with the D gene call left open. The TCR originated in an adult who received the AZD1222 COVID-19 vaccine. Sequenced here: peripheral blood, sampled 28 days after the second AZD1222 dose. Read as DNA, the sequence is TGTGCCAGCAGACCCTTAGGGGATACGCAGTATTTT. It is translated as CASRPLGDTQYF.